This entry describes one T cell receptor (beta chain). The CDR3 runs to 14 residues. V lost 4 bases, J lost 8 bases, and 17 bases lay in between. Per the germline V gene, CDR1 is SGHDN and CDR2 is FVKESK. This record belongs to a study of beta chain features in type 1 diabetes. The entirety of the isolated RNA underwent reverse transcription, so expressed TCRB transcripts were sequenced. Around 3.8 million reads per sample were averaged for naive, central memory and regulatory samples. The table came from immunoSEQ multiplex PCR; TCRdb's copy has only in-frame clones and leaves some out. The data contain around 450,000 clones, roughly 11% of them singletons.

This chain links TRBV14 with TRBJ1-2; D unresolved. The source is a woman under 30 in good health. The sequencing input was naive CD4+ T cells from blood. The CDR3 bases are TGTGCCAGCAGCCCCTTGTCGAGCCCGCGGGGCTACACCTTC. Amino acids: CASSPLSSPRGYTF.